The text below deals with one T cell receptor (beta chain). The data were obtained in a study of blood T cell repertoires in COVID-19. Original analysis: Reference gene primers were amplified, and this amplification served to estimate nucleated cell counts. Clones were sequenced by immunoSEQ multiplex PCR, and TCRdb holds only the in-frame ones, with some missing. V and J calls and clone size follow that table, whereas D and trimming were derived from the DNA. The data show 230,000 or so clones, 80% to 85% seen once. Clinical history reported by participants formed the basis on which cohorts were assigned. Each recovered donor of Cohort 3 presented with two negative PCRs, clearance, or symptom resolution. The germline V gene has CDR1 SEHNR and CDR2 FQNEAQ (reference sequence). The V end lost 5 bases, the J end lost 5 bases, and 24 bases lay between the germline ends. The length of the CDR3 is 17 residues.

The source material was PBMCs or T cells enriched from blood (not recorded which). The chain couples TRBV7-9 to TRBJ2-5; D is perhaps TRBD2 (5 bases). The receptor was isolated from a man in his fifties or sixties who had recovered from COVID-19. Here the CDR3 reads CASSDRGVGVSWETQYF. Here the CDR3 DNA reads TGTGCCAGCAGCGACCGGGGAGTTGGGGTTAGTTGGGAGACCCAGTACTTC.